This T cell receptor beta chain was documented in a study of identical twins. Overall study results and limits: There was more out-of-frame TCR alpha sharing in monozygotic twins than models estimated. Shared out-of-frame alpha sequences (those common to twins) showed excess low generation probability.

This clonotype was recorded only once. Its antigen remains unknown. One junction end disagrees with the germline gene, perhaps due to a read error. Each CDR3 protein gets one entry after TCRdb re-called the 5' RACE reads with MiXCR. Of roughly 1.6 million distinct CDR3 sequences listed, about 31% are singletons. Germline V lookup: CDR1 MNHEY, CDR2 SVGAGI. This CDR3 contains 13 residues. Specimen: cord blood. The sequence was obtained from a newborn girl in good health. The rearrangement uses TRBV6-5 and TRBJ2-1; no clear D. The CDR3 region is CACSYLTGNEQFF. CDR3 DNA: TGTGCCTGCAGTTACTTGACGGGCAATGAGCAGTTCTTC.